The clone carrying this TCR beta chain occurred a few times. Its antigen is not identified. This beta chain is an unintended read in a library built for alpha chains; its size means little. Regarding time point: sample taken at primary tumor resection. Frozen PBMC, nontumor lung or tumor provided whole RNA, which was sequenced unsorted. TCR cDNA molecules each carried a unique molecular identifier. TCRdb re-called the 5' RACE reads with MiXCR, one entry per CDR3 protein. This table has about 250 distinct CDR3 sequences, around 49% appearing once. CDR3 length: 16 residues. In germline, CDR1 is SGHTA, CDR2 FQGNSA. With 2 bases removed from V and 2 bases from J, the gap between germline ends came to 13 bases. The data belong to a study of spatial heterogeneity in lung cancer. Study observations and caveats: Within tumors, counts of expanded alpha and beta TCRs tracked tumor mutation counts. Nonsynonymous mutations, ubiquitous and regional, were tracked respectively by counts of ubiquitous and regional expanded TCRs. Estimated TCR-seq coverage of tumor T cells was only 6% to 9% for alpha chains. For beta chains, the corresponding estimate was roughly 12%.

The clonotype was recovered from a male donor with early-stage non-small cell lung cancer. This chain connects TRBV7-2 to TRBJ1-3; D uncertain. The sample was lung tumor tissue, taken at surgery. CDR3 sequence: CASSLFSSPTGNTIYF. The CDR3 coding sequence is TGTGCCAGCAGCTTATTTTCCAGCCCGACTGGAAACACCATATATTTT.